These 10 T cell receptor beta chains came from one sample sequenced in a study of somatic mutations in cytotoxic T cells in rheumatoid arthritis. Profiled with immunoSEQ multiplex PCR; TCRdb holds only in-frame clones, not every one. The top ten clones hold about 5.2% of a sample with approximately 18,000 clones, less than 80% of them seen once. The specimen sequenced was CD8+ T cells sorted from blood. These receptors originate from a man in his 60s in good health.

J is TRBJ1-1 and V is TRBV14; D perhaps matches TRBD1 (6 bases). Germline V gene lookup returns CDR1 SGHDN and CDR2 FVKESK. The CDR3 loop spans 14 amino acids. The ends were cut back, 4 bases at V and 1 base at J, with 10 bases in the middle. The CDR3 DNA reads TGTGCCAGCAGCCGGAAGGACAGGAACACTGAAGCTTTCTTT. Its protein product is CASSRKDRNTEAFF.

Here the CDR3 DNA reads TGTGCCAGCAGCAACAGCGGGAGCTCCTACAATGAGCAGTTCTTC. It specifies CASSNSGSSYNEQFF. The chain uses TRBV9 and TRBJ2-1; 8 bases align to TRBD2. Germline lookup yields CDR1 SGDLS and CDR2 YYNGEE. The V and J ends lost 4 bases and 0 bases, in that order; junction bases with no gene match: 3. This CDR3 has 15 amino acids.

The genes are TRBV28 and TRBJ2-2; D ambiguous. The CDR3 is 14 residues long. Trimming removed 3 bases from V and 1 base from J, with 6 bases in between. Germline V gene lookup returns CDR1 MDHEN and CDR2 SYDVKM. The CDR3 protein is CASSLLRNTGELFF. The CDR3 nucleotides are TGTGCCAGCAGTTTGCTCAGGAACACCGGGGAGCTGTTTTTT.

The J gene is TRBJ2-2, the V gene TRBV2, with D hard to call. This CDR3 contains 17 residues. Trimming removed 8 bases from V and 1 base from J, with 20 bases in between. Germline V CDR1 and CDR2: SNHLY, FYNNEI. CDR3: CASASGGRLENTGELFF. The DNA of the CDR3 is TGTGCCAGCGCCTCCGGTGGCAGGCTGGAGAACACCGGGGAGCTGTTTTTT.

The V gene is TRBV11-2, the J gene TRBJ1-4; D gene unclear. The CDR3 has 13 amino acids. In germline, CDR1 is SGHAT, CDR2 FQNNGV. Trimming removed 4 bases at V and 6 bases at J, with 9 bases between. As DNA, the CDR3 is TGTGCCAGCAGCTCTCACTCTGATGAAAAACTGTTTTTT. Translation gives CASSSHSDEKLFF.

The gene calls are TRBV4-3 and TRBJ1-1; no firm D call. The CDR3 has 14 residues. V was clipped by 2 bases and J by 2 bases, with 9 bases between them. Germline V gene sequence: CDR1 LGHNA, CDR2 YSLEER. The CDR3 DNA reads as TGCGCCAGCAGCCAAAAGGACTTCAACACTGAAGCTTTCTTT. It translates to CASSQKDFNTEAFF.

This clone showed up just a few times. The genes are TRBV29-1 and TRBJ1-1, with D unclear. The CDR3 length is 13 residues. V gave up 4 bases and J gave up 1 base, with 10 bases separating them. The germline gives CDR1 SQVTM, CDR2 ANQGSEA. As DNA, the CDR3 is TGCAGCGTTGGGCGTTCAGGGAACACTGAAGCTTTCTTT. As protein: CSVGRSGNTEAFF.

This clone was detected a few times. The chain is built from TRBV13 and TRBJ2-1; D remains unclear. Trimming left V 5 bases short and J 4 bases short, with 18 bases between. There are 16 residues in the CDR3. Germline V gene sequence: CDR1 PRHDT, CDR2 FYEKMQ (reference sequence). Here the CDR3 reads CASSASLSELYNEQFF. Written as DNA, the CDR3 is TGTGCCAGCAGCGCCTCACTCTCGGAGCTGTACAATGAGCAGTTCTTC.

This chain uses TRBV9 with TRBJ2-1, with 12 bases aligning to TRBD2. The J segment lost 14 bases and the V segment lost 0 bases, leaving 9 bases of the junction unmatched. The CDR3 runs to 15 residues. Germline CDR1 reads SGDLS; CDR2 reads YYNGEE. CDR3 DNA sequence: TGTGCCAGCAGCGTAGGGTCTAGCGGGAGGGCCGGGGAGTTCTTC. Residues: CASSVGSSGRAGEFF.

The chain combines TRBV6-1 with TRBJ2-5, with D tentatively TRBD1 (6 bases). CDR1 and CDR2 (germline): MNHNS, SASEGT. Trimming stripped 5 bases from V and 2 bases from J, with 15 bases between. The CDR3 contains 15 residues. The CDR3 DNA is TGTGCCAGCAGTCGCGCCAGGGGAGCGCAAGAGACCCAGTACTTC. Translating gives CASSRARGAQETQYF.